The 22 T cell receptor beta chains reported below all come from one sample, sequenced in a study of cytomegalovirus exposure and HLA in healthy donors. Use of 60 Vbeta and 13 Jbeta primers characterized the PCR. This table comes from immunoSEQ multiplex PCR, and its TCRdb copy is limited to in-frame clones, with some not included. The sample holds 130,000 or so clones, about 80% seen once. The sample was PBMCs. These receptors all come from a man aged 35-49 years in good health and CMV-seronegative.

The chain employs TRBV9 and TRBJ2-7, with 9 nucleotides matching TRBD2. Germline V lookup: CDR1 SGDLS, CDR2 YYNGEE. The CDR3 has 14 residues. Trimming removed 3 bases from V and 3 bases from J; junction bases left unmatched: 4. The CDR3 bases are TGTGCCAGCAGCGCAGCGGGGGGATTCTACGAGCAGTACTTC. It specifies CASSAAGGFYEQYF.

This chain uses TRBV6-1 with TRBJ2-7; no firm D call. V was shortened by 10 bases and J by 0 bases, with 13 bases between the two germline ends. Germline CDR1 and CDR2: MNHNS and SASEGT. The CDR3 runs to 13 residues. CDR3 coding DNA: TGTGCCACCAGCCTAGGTGTCTCCTACGAGCAGTACTTC. This gives the protein CATSLGVSYEQYF.

The chain combines TRBV5-1 with TRBJ2-3; no firm D call. V dropped 0 bases and J dropped 0 bases, with 11 bases sitting between them. CDR1 SGHRS and CDR2 YFSETQ come from the germline V gene. The CDR3 consists of 16 residues. CDR3 protein: CASSLGTGSSTDTQYF. For the CDR3, the DNA is TGCGCCAGCAGCTTGGGTACGGGTTCTAGCACAGATACGCAGTATTTT.

This clone was picked up a small number of times. J is TRBJ1-3 and V is TRBV7-2; D may be TRBD1 (6 bases). The CDR3 consists of 16 residues. V shed 5 bases and J shed 6 bases, with 20 bases lying between them. The germline gives CDR1 SGHTA, CDR2 FQGNSA. CDR3 loop: CASSPKGQTRTNTIYF. DNA of the CDR3: TGTGCCAGCAGCCCGAAAGGACAGACTCGTACAAACACCATATATTTT.

Here the CDR3 reads CASSHPQGGETQYF. CDR3 nucleotide sequence: TGCGCCAGCAGTCATCCACAGGGGGGGGAGACCCAGTACTTC. The genes are TRBV23-1 and TRBJ2-5, with D perhaps matching TRBD1 (8 bases). Being an ORF, TRBV23-1 has a function that is uncertain. Trimming cost V 3 bases and J 5 bases, with 13 bases left between them. This CDR3 has 14 residues.

The chain combines TRBV23-1 with TRBJ2-7; possible D gene TRBD1, 5 bases. TRBV23-1 is filed as an ORF, its function uncertain. The V and J ends lost 2 bases and 4 bases respectively, with 12 bases between them. The CDR3 consists of 14 residues. CDR3 sequence: CASSQAGLTYEQYF. DNA for the CDR3: TGCGCCAGCAGTCAAGCAGGGTTAACTTACGAGCAGTACTTC.

The CDR3 bases are TGTGCCAGCAGCCCGACACGCCAGTACGAGCAGTACTTC. Translation: CASSPTRQYEQYF. The chain has TRBV7-6 and TRBJ2-7; D gene ambiguous. Germline V gene data show CDR1 as SGHVS and CDR2 as FNYEAQ. This CDR3 has 13 residues. Trimming removed 5 bases from V and 4 bases from J, with 12 bases in between.

The chain recombines TRBV7-9 with TRBJ2-5, with 8 bases matching TRBD2. Germline V gene lookup returns CDR1 SEHNR and CDR2 FQNEAQ (reference sequence). This CDR3 contains 16 residues. J lost 4 bases, V lost 5 bases, and 12 bases had no gene match. CDR3 in DNA: TGTGCCAGCAGCCCAGCACCGGGACTAGTACGAGAGACCCAGTACTTC. Translation: CASSPAPGLVRETQYF.

The chain employs TRBV6-5 and TRBJ2-5, with a tentative D call TRBD2 (6 bases). Germline values: CDR1 MNHEY, CDR2 SVGAGI. Trimming pared 0 bases from V and 3 bases from J, leaving 11 bases between. This CDR3 comprises 15 residues. CDR3 DNA: TGTGCCAGCAGTTACTCGGGCGGGAATGAAGAGACCCAGTACTTC. Its translation is CASSYSGGNEETQYF.

This clone occurred a few times. This chain links TRBV7-3 with TRBJ2-1; TRBD2 matches 7 bases. V dropped 4 bases and J dropped 6; count of bases not matched to a gene: 9. The germline V gene has CDR1 SGHTA and CDR2 FQGTGA. The CDR3 has 15 residues. The CDR3 nucleotides read TGTGCCAGCAGCTCATCACCGGGGGGACCCAATGAGCAGTTCTTC. The encoded protein is CASSSSPGGPNEQFF.

This chain joins TRBV11-2 and TRBJ2-3, with unresolved D. CDR3 length equals 16 residues. Germline CDR1 is SGHAT and CDR2 is FQNNGV. V lost 5 bases to trimming and J lost 5 bases, with 20 bases between them. Here the CDR3 DNA reads TGTGCCAGCAGCCCCGTCCCCAATATCCCGGGAGATACGCAGTATTTT. It yields the protein CASSPVPNIPGDTQYF.

The rearrangement links TRBV6-5 to TRBJ2-7, with TRBD1 matching over 10 bases. The CDR3 contains 14 residues. Germline V CDR1 and CDR2: MNHEY, SVGAGI. J lost 7 bases, V lost 5 bases, and 8 bases had no gene match. This CDR3 reads CASSLWTGGEEQYF. The CDR3 bases are TGTGCCAGCAGTCTCTGGACAGGGGGAGAAGAGCAGTACTTC.

This clone was counted a few times. The chain carries TRBV2 and TRBJ2-3; 12 bases line up with TRBD2. CDR1 SNHLY and CDR2 FYNNEI come from the germline V gene. The CDR3 is made up of 15 amino acids. V trimming: 11 bases; J trimming: 5 bases; junction bases outside the gene matches: 11. CDR3 coding DNA: TGTGCCTGCCATGCGCTAGCGGGAGGGGGAGATACGCAGTATTTT. Protein sequence: CACHALAGGGDTQYF.

The gene calls are TRBV18 and TRBJ2-3; D is unresolved. The ends were cut back, 3 bases at V and 3 bases at J, with 13 bases in the middle. From germline, CDR1 is KGHSH and CDR2 LQKENI. This CDR3 region has 15 residues. The CDR3 region is CASSPNRDGTDTQYF. The DNA for the CDR3 is TGTGCCAGCTCACCGAACAGAGATGGGACAGATACGCAGTATTTT.

To note about this clone: Germline is not matched at one junction end, which may reflect a read error. This rearrangement joins TRBV7-9 to TRBJ1-3, with D perhaps matching TRBD1 (6 bases). The germline V gene has CDR1 SEHNR and CDR2 FQNEAQ (reference sequence). The CDR3 totals 16 residues. CDR3 sequence reads: CSSSLSSGAAGNTIYF. The CDR3 bases are TGTTCCAGCAGCTTATCATCAGGGGCCGCTGGAAACACCATATATTTT.

The chain uses TRBV6-5 and TRBJ1-1; 10 nucleotides line up with TRBD1. The CDR3 has 14 amino acids. Germline CDR1 reads MNHEY; CDR2 reads SVGAGI. V lost 4 bases to trimming and J lost 4 bases; unmatched junction nucleotides: 3. The DNA of the CDR3 is TGTGCCAGCAGTTCCCGGACAGGGGGCACTGAAGCTTTCTTT. This translates into CASSSRTGGTEAFF.

Turning to this clone: The junction shows a germline mismatch at one end, possibly a read error. This chain joins TRBV7-9 and TRBJ2-4; TRBD1 agrees at 7 bases. Germline CDR1 reads SEHNR; CDR2 reads FQNEAQ (reference sequence). The CDR3 totals 18 residues. CDR3 amino acids: CASSWGTEQPLAKNSQYF. As DNA, the CDR3 is TGTGCCAGCAGCTGGGGGACAGAACAACCCCTAGCCAAAAACAGTCAGTACTTC.

The chain uses TRBV9 and TRBJ2-3; 7 bases line up with TRBD1. Looked up from germline, CDR1 is SGDLS and CDR2 is YYNGEE. The V gene end was trimmed by 4 bases and the J gene end by 5 bases; junction bases not matched to a gene: 7. The CDR3 has 14 amino acids. CDR3 sequence (DNA): TGTGCCAGCAGCTCAGGGGGACCGGGAGATACGCAGTATTTT. Amino acid sequence: CASSSGGPGDTQYF.

As regards this clone: Other nucleotide sequences in the sample specify the same CDR3. The V gene is TRBV20-1, the J gene TRBJ2-3; D is unresolved. Trimming removed 5 bases from V and 4 bases from J, with 7 bases in between. The CDR3 covers 11 residues. Germline assignment: CDR1 DFQATT and CDR2 SNEGSKA (reference sequence). CDR3 protein: CSAGLPDTQYF. CDR3 DNA sequence: TGCAGTGCTGGGCTACCAGATACGCAGTATTTT.

The chain joins TRBV5-4 to TRBJ1-2; TRBD1 is a possible D gene (5 bases). The CDR3 sequence is 13 residues long. V lost 4 bases to trimming and J lost 5 bases, with 12 bases between them. Germline V gene sequence: CDR1 SGHNT, CDR2 YYREEE (reference sequence). The CDR3 sequence is CASSPGLAYGYTF. In DNA form, the CDR3 reads TGTGCCAGCAGCCCGGGACTTGCTTATGGCTACACCTTC.

The chain has TRBV7-8 and TRBJ2-1, with TRBD1 matching 9 bases. CDR1 is SGHVS, CDR2 FQNEAQ, per germline. The CDR3 loop spans 15 amino acids. J lost 4 bases, V lost 3 bases, and 4 bases had no gene match. The CDR3 sequence is CASSLTGGGYNEQFF. CDR3 DNA: TGTGCCAGCAGCTTGACAGGGGGAGGGTACAATGAGCAGTTCTTC.

In nucleotides, the CDR3 is TGCGCCAGCAGTCCCTTGGGACAGGGGGTCCAAGAGACCCAGTACTTC. Amino acid sequence: CASSPLGQGVQETQYF. The chain is built from TRBV10-1 and TRBJ2-5, with 11 bases lining up with TRBD1. The germline gives CDR1 WNHNN, CDR2 SYGVQD (reference sequence). With V trimmed by 5 bases and J by 1 base, 6 bases remained unmatched. The CDR3 is 16 residues long.